These 5 T cell receptor beta chains were sequenced from one sample in a study of spatial heterogeneity in lung cancer. TCRdb reprocessed the 5' RACE reads with MiXCR, giving one entry per CDR3 protein. The sample has under 10,000 distinct CDR3 sequences; approximately 9.7% are singletons. As for time point: sample taken at primary tumor resection. Specimen: normal lung tissue next to the tumor, collected at surgery. These receptors originate from a male donor with early-stage non-small cell lung cancer.

This clonotype was observed many times. This chain links TRBV20-1 with TRBJ2-1; 8 nucleotides agree with TRBD2. V dropped 0 bases and J dropped 3; count of bases not matched to a gene: 4. There are 15 residues in the CDR3. CDR1 is DFQATT, CDR2 SNEGSKA, per germline (reference sequence). CDR3 residues: CSARDIGGGYNEQFF. Written as DNA, the CDR3 is TGCAGTGCTAGAGATATCGGGGGGGGCTACAATGAGCAGTTCTTC.

This clonotype appeared many times. The chain carries TRBV6-1 and TRBJ2-2; TRBD1 matches at 12 bases. The germline gives CDR1 MNHNS, CDR2 SASEGT. The V gene end was trimmed by 7 bases and the J gene end by 4 bases; junction bases not matched to a gene: 1. This CDR3 has 14 amino acids. CDR3 sequence (DNA): TGTGCCAGCAAGGGACAGGGGGCCACCGGGGAGCTGTTTTTT. Translating it yields CASKGQGATGELFF.

Notes on this clonotype: This could be a read error, since a much larger clone is one nucleotide away. The genes are TRBV2 and TRBJ2-1, with D possibly being TRBD1 (6 bases). The V end lost 4 bases, the J end lost 6 bases, and 19 bases lay between the germline ends. From germline, CDR1 is SNHLY and CDR2 FYNNEI. This CDR3 contains 16 residues. The CDR3 DNA is TGTGCCAGCAGTGCTCCGATCGGGACAAGGGGCAATGAGCAGTTCTTC. Amino acids: CASSAPIGTRGNEQFF.

This clonotype came up many times. This chain connects TRBV3-1 to TRBJ1-6, with 7 bases identical to TRBD1. Germline CDR1 is LGHDT and CDR2 is YNNKEL (reference sequence). Trimming removed 1 base from V and 8 bases from J; junction bases left unmatched: 11. The CDR3 consists of 17 residues. The CDR3 loop reads CASSQVFFGTEDSPLHF. The CDR3 DNA reads as TGTGCCAGCAGCCAAGTTTTCTTTGGGACAGAGGATTCACCCCTCCACTTT.

This clonotype was seen ten or more times. The rearrangement joins TRBV3-1 to TRBJ1-1; D is ambiguous. V was pared by 0 bases and J by 8 bases, with 13 bases between. The CDR3 covers 14 residues. In germline, CDR1 is LGHDT, CDR2 YNNKEL (reference sequence). The CDR3, as DNA: TGTGCCAGCAGCCAAGATCGAGGGATGAGGGAAGCTTTCTTT. Translation: CASSQDRGMREAFF.